These 21 T cell receptor beta chains were all obtained from the same sample, sequenced in a study of blood T cell repertoires in COVID-19. Assay used: immunoSEQ multiplex PCR; TCRdb lists only in-frame clones, some missing. The table has tens of thousands of clones, more than 70% seen once; the top ten hold approximately 2.3%. The sequenced sample consisted of peripheral blood. Receptors were obtained from a man in his 70s with COVID-19, enrolled during active disease.

Here the CDR3 reads CASSLKRDGGDTQYF. The CDR3 DNA sequence: TGTGCCAGCAGCTTGAAGCGGGATGGGGGAGATACGCAGTATTTT. The V call is TRBV5-4, the J call TRBJ2-3, with 7 bases lining up with TRBD2. V was clipped by 1 base and J by 5 bases; unmatched bases: 7. The V gene's germline CDR1 is SGHNT and CDR2 YYREEE (reference sequence). The CDR3 consists of 15 residues.

V usage is TRBV30 and J usage is TRBJ1-1; D unresolved. The CDR3 contains 14 residues. Trimming pared 5 bases from V and 4 bases from J, leaving 17 bases between. Germline V CDR1 and CDR2: GTSNPN, SVGIG (reference sequence). The DNA for the CDR3 is TGTGCCTGGTGGGTCGGCGTAGCGGGCACTGAAGCTTTCTTT. Its protein is CAWWVGVAGTEAFF.

V is TRBV4-3 and J is TRBJ2-1; D not resolved. The CDR3 has 15 residues. Trimming took 0 bases from V and 10 from J, leaving 16 bases between them. CDR1 is LGHNA, CDR2 YSLEER, per germline. The CDR3 DNA sequence: TGCGCCAGCAGCCAAGAATCTAACTACCCGCACGAGCAGTTCTTC. It yields the protein CASSQESNYPHEQFF.

The rearrangement uses TRBV6-5 and TRBJ1-5; tentatively, D is TRBD1 (5 bases). Trimming shortened V by 0 bases and J by 1 base, and 10 bases separated the two germline ends. The germline CDR1 and CDR2 sequences are MNHEY and SVGAGI. The CDR3 consists of 16 residues. The CDR3 coding sequence is TGTGCCAGCAGTTACTCGGGGCCTTGGAGCAATCAGCCCCAGCATTTT. It codes for CASSYSGPWSNQPQHF.

This clone was seen only once. The chain has TRBV19 and TRBJ1-3; unclear D gene. Germline V lookup: CDR1 LNHDA, CDR2 SQIVND (reference sequence). There are 16 residues in the CDR3. Deletions cut 6 bases from V and 0 bases from J, with 15 bases between. For the CDR3, the DNA is TGTGCCAGTAGAATGGGAGGATCCGTCTCTGGAAACACCATATATTTT. Protein: CASRMGGSVSGNTIYF. Looking up the rest from reference TRBV19 and TRBJ1-3 gives the full variable domain: DGGITQSPKYLFRKEGQNVTLSCEQNLNHDAMYWYRQDPGQGLRLIYYSQIVNDFQKGDIAEGYSVSREKKESFPLTVTSAQKNPTAFYLCASRMGGSVSGNTIYFGEGSWLTVV.

This chain connects TRBV5-4 to TRBJ2-1, with 9 bases matching TRBD2. The CDR3 is made up of 18 amino acids. Germline V gives CDR1 SGHNT, CDR2 YYREEE (reference sequence). J lost 3 bases, V lost 0 bases, and 10 bases had no gene match. CDR3 DNA sequence: TGTGCCAGCAGCTTGGTGTCTAGCGGGACCTCTCACTACAATGAGCAGTTCTTC. Its translation is CASSLVSSGTSHYNEQFF.

The sample holds a few counts of this clone. This chain connects TRBV7-2 to TRBJ2-1; TRBD2 is a possible D gene (6 bases). The CDR3 consists of 14 residues. V lost 6 bases and J 8 bases, leaving 17 bases between the germline ends. CDR1 and CDR2 from the germline V gene are SGHTA and FQGNSA. As DNA, the CDR3 is TGTGCCAGCAGGTGGGGGATTAGCGGAGATGAGCAGTTCTTC. Encoded protein: CASRWGISGDEQFF.

About this clone: A read error may produce the germline difference seen at one junction end. The chain combines TRBV25-1 with TRBJ1-4; 10 bases line up with TRBD1. The germline V gene encodes CDR1 MGHDK and CDR2 SYGVNS. This CDR3 contains 10 residues. The CDR3 protein is CASPGQGKSF. As DNA, the CDR3 is TGTGCCTCGCCGGGACAGGGGAAATCCTTT. Together with reference TRBV25-1 and TRBJ1-4, the CDR3 gives the full variable domain: EADIYQTPRYLVIGTGKKITLECSQTMGHDKMYWYQQDPGMELHLIHYSYGVNSTEKGDLSSESTVSRIRTEHFPLTLESARPSHTSQYLCASPGQGKSFGSGTQLSVL.

J is TRBJ2-1 and V is TRBV29-1, with 10 positions matching TRBD2. Per germline, CDR1 SQVTM and CDR2 ANQGSEA. CDR3 size: 14 residues. The ends lost 0 bases at V and 7 bases at J; junction bases unmatched: 3. The CDR3 spells CSVEESGGVNEQFF. In nucleotides, the CDR3 is TGCAGCGTTGAAGAGAGCGGGGGGGTAAATGAGCAGTTCTTC.

V gene TRBV5-4 combines with J gene TRBJ2-5; 7 nucleotides match TRBD2. The junction had 7 bases not matched to a gene; V was cut back by 0 bases and J by 5 bases. CDR3 size: 15 residues. Per the germline V gene, CDR1 is SGHNT and CDR2 is YYREEE (reference sequence). DNA of the CDR3: TGTGCCAGCAGCTTGGATCCGGGGGGAGGGGAGACCCAGTACTTC. As protein: CASSLDPGGGETQYF.

The gene calls are TRBV27 and TRBJ1-1; a possible D gene is TRBD1 (6 bases). Germline V gene sequence: CDR1 MNHEY, CDR2 SMNVEV (reference sequence). V was pared by 6 bases and J by 7 bases, with 18 bases between. There are 14 residues in the CDR3. Written as DNA, the CDR3 is TGTGCCAGCAGCCGAATACGGACAGTTTTTGAAGCTTTCTTT. This codes for CASSRIRTVFEAFF.

The rearrangement links TRBV7-9 to TRBJ2-2; D not certain. Germline CDR1 and CDR2: SEHNR and FQNEAQ (reference sequence). Trimming left V 5 bases short and J 7 bases short, with 17 bases between. The CDR3 consists of 15 residues. The CDR3 coding sequence is TGTGCCAGCAGCCTACGACCGGGTCTAGGCGGGGAGCTGTTTTTT. It is translated as CASSLRPGLGGELFF.

This rearrangement joins TRBV4-1 to TRBJ2-7; TRBD1 aligns across 7 bases. J lost 2 bases, V lost 8 bases, and 6 bases had no gene match. This CDR3 spans 13 amino acids. Germline values: CDR1 MGHRA, CDR2 YSYEKL. CDR3 coding DNA: TGCGCCAGCGCGTCCGGGACAGCCTACGAGCAGTACTTC. Amino acids: CASASGTAYEQYF.

CDR3 loop: CASSFGGQPQHF. The CDR3 coding sequence is TGTGCCAGCAGCTTCGGGGGTCAGCCCCAGCATTTT. The chain uses TRBV7-9 and TRBJ1-5; D might be TRBD1 (5 bases). CDR1 and CDR2 from the germline V gene are SEHNR and FQNEAQ (reference sequence). The length of the CDR3 is 12 residues. The germline V and J ends were trimmed by 3 bases and 6 bases, with 6 bases remaining between them.

This rearrangement joins TRBV4-1 to TRBJ1-1, with D possibly TRBD1 on 6 matching bases. Germline V lookup: CDR1 MGHRA, CDR2 YSYEKL. The germline V and J ends were trimmed by 1 base and 4 bases, with 19 bases remaining between them. The CDR3 is 17 residues long. The CDR3 here is CASSQVPAGAGGTEAFF. In DNA, the CDR3 is TGCGCCAGCAGCCAAGTCCCCGCGGGGGCGGGGGGCACTGAAGCTTTCTTT.

This clone was seen just once. J is TRBJ2-1 and V is TRBV4-3; D is ambiguous. Deletions cut 0 bases from V and 4 bases from J, with 10 bases between. Germline loops: CDR1 LGHNA, CDR2 YSLEER. This CDR3 is built from 15 residues. CDR3 residues: CASSQDVGVYNEQFF. The CDR3 coding sequence is TGCGCCAGCAGCCAAGATGTTGGAGTTTACAATGAGCAGTTCTTC.

The CDR3 DNA reads TGTGCCAGCAAGGCAGACATGAACACTGAAGCTTTCTTT. This codes for CASKADMNTEAFF. This rearrangement joins TRBV2 to TRBJ1-1; D is undetermined. The CDR3 spans 13 residues. The germline V gene has CDR1 SNHLY and CDR2 FYNNEI. Trimming left V 7 bases short and J 0 bases short, with 9 bases between. The entire variable domain, with the rest obtained from reference TRBV2 and TRBJ1-1, is as follows: EPEVTQTPSHQVTQMGQEVILRCVPISNHLYFYWYRQILGQKVEFLVSFYNNEISEKSEIFDDQFSVERPDGSNFTLKIRSTKLEDSAMYFCASKADMNTEAFFGQGTRLTVV.

The rearrangement uses TRBV6-4 and TRBJ2-2; D is uncertain. Trimming pared 0 bases from V and 2 bases from J, leaving 4 bases between. CDR3 length equals 14 residues. CDR1 is MRHNA and CDR2 is SNTAGT in the germline V gene. The DNA for the CDR3 is TGTGCCAGCAGTGACTCTAGAAACACCGGGGAGCTGTTTTTT. Protein product: CASSDSRNTGELFF.

This clone has more than one count but fewer than ten. V and J are TRBV3-1 (or the pseudogene TRBV3-2) and TRBJ2-7, with 7 bases that match TRBD1. The V and J ends lost 2 bases and 1 base, in that order; junction bases with no gene match: 2. The CDR3 covers 14 residues. Germline loops: CDR1 LGHDT, CDR2 YNNKEL (reference sequence). The CDR3 spells CASSQQQGSYEQYF. The CDR3 nucleotides are TGTGCCAGCAGCCAACAACAGGGGTCCTACGAGCAGTACTTC.

This chain links TRBV30 with TRBJ1-1; a weak D match, TRBD1 (6 bases). The germline V gene has CDR1 GTSNPN and CDR2 SVGIG (reference sequence). V was trimmed by 6 bases and J by 3 bases, leaving 8 bases between them. The CDR3 has 11 amino acids. The CDR3 protein is CACAGDTEAFF. The CDR3 nucleotides read TGTGCCTGTGCAGGGGACACTGAAGCTTTCTTT.

The chain uses TRBV25-1 and TRBJ2-7; unclear D gene. Deletions cut 2 bases from V and 3 bases from J, with 14 bases between. CDR1 and CDR2 from the germline V gene are MGHDK and SYGVNS. The CDR3 runs 15 residues. CDR3 amino acids: CASSEGMVRRYEQYF. DNA of the CDR3: TGTGCCAGCAGTGAAGGCATGGTCAGGCGCTACGAGCAGTACTTC.